Sequencing of this T cell receptor (beta chain) was carried out in a study of shared clonotypes between healthy human individuals. Study findings and constraints: Relative to clonotypes present in all four donors, those not shared had lower generation probabilities. Clonotype sharing levels among donors were expected to vary with sequencing depth.

The CDR3 loop spans 14 amino acids. From germline, CDR1 is SGHAT and CDR2 FQNNGV. Trimming removed 1 base at V and 3 bases at J, with 9 bases between. Template for every sorted-subset replicate PCR totaled 200 to 250 ng DNA, tens of thousands of T cell genomes. Here immunoSEQ multiplex PCR was the method, and the copy in TCRdb shows in-frame clones only, minus some. The table records around 1 million clones, about 80% of them present only once. On this clone itself: Antigen specificity is unknown.

Each donor was a Caucasian adult residing in Nashville, Tennessee. This TCR was sampled from a man aged 18 to 30 in good health. The gene calls are TRBV11-2 and TRBJ2-5; possibly TRBD1 or TRBD2 for D (5 bases each). The sequenced material came from memory CD4+ T cells sorted from blood. Subset reported: CD45RA-negative fraction. This chain's CDR3 is CASSLGWGKETQYF. CDR3 coding DNA: TGTGCCAGCAGCTTAGGATGGGGGAAAGAGACCCAGTACTTC.